Below, one T cell receptor (beta chain) is given with its context. Its antigen is not known. Primers included in the PCR were 60 Vbeta and 13 Jbeta primers. Repertoires were generated with immunoSEQ multiplex PCR, while TCRdb's copy carries only in-frame clones and drops some. The sample lists some 120,000 clones; 81% were seen once. The sample originates from a study of cytomegalovirus exposure and HLA in healthy donors. Study-wide findings and caveats: The analysis excluded some indistinguishable V segments, including TRBV6-2 and TRBV6-3. A later analysis, which compared TCR beta chains of equal frequency, found the HLA-associated ones more clonally expanded. TCR beta chains numbering about 160 were designated cytomegalovirus-associated. As a later analysis showed, a missense DCLRE1C variant was linked to trimming of TCR beta V- and J-genes.

The trim removed 4 bases at V and 1 base at J, leaving 4 bases unmatched. This CDR3 contains 17 residues. Germline CDR1 SGHRS, CDR2 YFSETQ. This rearrangement joins TRBV5-1 to TRBJ2-1; 14 nucleotides agree with TRBD2. The source is a man aged 40-49 years in good health and CMV-seronegative. The sequencing input was PBMCs. In DNA, the CDR3 is TGCGCCAGCAGCCCGACTAGCGGGAGGGCTTCCTACAATGAGCAGTTCTTC. It is translated as CASSPTSGRASYNEQFF.